These T cell receptor beta chains were read from a single sample in a study of blood T cell repertoires in COVID-19. Sequenced by immunoSEQ multiplex PCR; TCRdb stores in-frame clones only, minus some. Here the sample spans fewer than 200,000 clones, 70% to 90% being singletons. Specimen: peripheral blood. All receptors come from a man between 60 and 70 years old with active or convalescent COVID-19. The CDR3 runs from the conserved cysteine through the conserved F or W. A D gene is named only where the DNA matches it firmly. Some rows have no size entry. The others give once, few or many, or a class for an expanded clone.

J gene	clone size	V gene	CDR3 length	D gene	CDR3 DNA	CDR3 protein
TRBJ1-6	-	TRBV7-9	14	-	TGTGCCAGCAGCTTGGGACATTTAGAATCACCCCTCCACTTT	CASSLGHLESPLHF
TRBJ2-7	-	TRBV3-1/TRBV3-2	12	-	TGTGCCAGCAGCCAAGAGGTCGGCGAGCAGTACTTC	CASSQEVGEQYF
TRBJ1-3	-	TRBV2	14	-	TGTGCCAGCAGTGAAGGACAGGTCAGCAACACCATATATTTT	CASSEGQVSNTIYF
TRBJ2-7	-	TRBV5-4	14	TRBD1	TGTGCCAGCAGCACACCAGGGGGCTCCTACGAGCAGTACTTC	CASSTPGGSYEQYF
TRBJ1-5	-	TRBV2	14	-	TGTGCCAGCCGGGGTGGCTATAGCAATCAGCCCCAGCATTTT	CASRGGYSNQPQHF
TRBJ1-1	once	TRBV5-1	15	TRBD1	TGCGCCAGCAGCTTGGACCCAGGGGGCTACACTGAAGCTTTCTTT	CASSLDPGGYTEAFF
TRBJ2-1	-	TRBV27	14	TRBD2	TGTGCCAGCGGGGGGGACGGGACTTACAATGAGCAGTTCTTC	CASGGDGTYNEQFF
TRBJ2-1	-	TRBV18	18	-	TGTGCCAGCTCACCCCGGCGGGGGGGACAGGTGAGATGGAATGAGCAGTTCTTC	CASSPRRGGQVRWNEQFF
TRBJ1-5	-	TRBV23-1	16	-	TGCGCCAGCAGTCAGAATGGGCCCAGGGAAAATCAGCCCCAGCATTTT	CASSQNGPRENQPQHF
TRBJ1-1	-	TRBV5-1	13	-	TGCGCCAGCCGGAGGGGAGAGGACACTGAAGCTTTCTTT	CASRRGEDTEAFF
TRBJ2-1	-	TRBV11-3	13	-	TGTGCCAGCAGCTTAGGCAGAAACAATGAGCAGTTCTTC	CASSLGRNNEQFF
TRBJ1-2	-	TRBV29-1	11	TRBD1	TGCAGCATTGGACAGGGCTATGGCTACACCTTC	CSIGQGYGYTF
TRBJ2-2	once	TRBV7-9	17	TRBD2	TGTGCCACTCCACGGACTAGCGGGGGGGCGAACACCGGGGAGCTGTTTTTT	CATPRTSGGANTGELFF
TRBJ2-1	-	TRBV3-1/TRBV3-2	14	TRBD1	TGTGCCAGCAGCCAAATGAGGGGGCGTAGTGAGCAGTTCTTC	CASSQMRGRSEQFF
TRBJ1-2	-	TRBV11-2	15	-	TGTGCCAGCAGCCCCAGAGACAGGCCAGCGGCTGGCTACACCTTC	CASSPRDRPAAGYTF
TRBJ1-2	-	TRBV7-3	12	TRBD1	TGTGCCAGCAGCTCAGGGGGGAATGGCTACACCTTC	CASSSGGNGYTF